These 8 T cell receptor beta chains share one sample of origin, sequenced in a study of CD8 T cells in Susac syndrome. Random hexamers served to reverse transcribe about 0.5 to 1 ug RNA. Each CDR3 protein gets one entry after TCRdb re-called the immunoSEQ multiplex PCR reads with MiXCR. The top ten hold around 0.078% of the sample, which has approximately 110,000 distinct CDR3 sequences, around 94% seen once. Source material: CD4+ T cells from PBMCs. Every receptor here comes from a human donor in good health.

V and J are TRBV6-6 and TRBJ1-1, with 8 bases that match TRBD1. The CDR3 length is 14 residues. With 4 bases clipped from V and 1 base from J, the junction kept 2 bases outside the gene matches. Germline CDR1 is MNHNY and CDR2 is SVGAGI (reference sequence). CDR3 in amino acids: CASSSTGENTEAFF. CDR3 coding DNA: TGTGCCAGCAGTTCGACAGGGGAGAACACTGAAGCTTTCTTT.

The chain uses TRBV20-1 and TRBJ2-5, with 7 positions matching TRBD1. Germline CDR1 is DFQATT and CDR2 is SNEGSKA (reference sequence). The J segment lost 5 bases and the V segment lost 5 bases, leaving 5 bases of the junction unmatched. The CDR3 consists of 12 residues. The DNA of the CDR3 is TGCAGTGCTGACAGGGTTAGGGAGACCCAGTACTTC. This sequence encodes CSADRVRETQYF.

The genes are TRBV30 and TRBJ2-1, with 13 positions matching TRBD2. The V and J ends lost 0 bases and 8 bases, in that order; junction bases with no gene match: 4. This CDR3 spans 15 amino acids. CDR1 is GTSNPN and CDR2 is SVGIG in the germline V gene (reference sequence). The CDR3 DNA reads TGTGCCTGGAGTGTGGGACTAGCGGGACGGGATGAGCAGTTCTTC. This gives the protein CAWSVGLAGRDEQFF.

J is TRBJ2-6 and V is TRBV7-9, with a possible D match to TRBD1 (6 bases). Germline assignment: CDR1 SEHNR and CDR2 FQNEAQ (reference sequence). V was clipped by 1 base and J by 2 bases, with 12 bases between them. The CDR3 is made up of 17 amino acids. CDR3 sequence (DNA): TGTGCCAGCAGCTTAGGAGGAAACAGGGCTGGGGCCAACGTCCTGACTTTC. Translated, it gives CASSLGGNRAGANVLTF.

The chain carries TRBV19 and TRBJ2-7; tentative D call: TRBD1 (5 bases). CDR1 and CDR2 (germline): LNHDA, SQIVND (reference sequence). Trimming took 5 bases from V and 0 from J, leaving 11 bases between them. CDR3 length: 14 amino acids. This chain's CDR3 is CASSSLDNSYEQYF. The CDR3, as DNA: TGTGCCAGTAGTTCCTTGGACAACTCCTACGAGCAGTACTTC.

Notes on this clonotype: Sequence at one end of the junction differs from germline and may be a read error. CDR3 coding DNA: TGTGCTAGCAGCCCGTACCGGGACAGTAGGTACACCGGGGAGCTGTTTTTT. It is translated as CASSPYRDSRYTGELFF. The chain recombines TRBV7-7 with TRBJ2-2; 7 bases align to TRBD1. Germline V CDR1 and CDR2: SSHAT, FNYEAQ (reference sequence). There are 17 residues in the CDR3.

This clonotype was observed a few times. The V and J genes are TRBV7-2 and TRBJ2-7; 11 bases fit TRBD2. Germline V gives CDR1 SGHTA, CDR2 FQGNSA. This CDR3 comprises 16 residues. V trimming: 5 bases; J trimming: 0 bases; junction bases outside the gene matches: 6. CDR3 loop: CASSRTSGRASYEQYF. The DNA for the CDR3 is TGTGCCAGCAGCCGTACTAGCGGGAGAGCCTCCTACGAGCAGTACTTC.

The chain carries TRBV6-2 or TRBV6-3 and TRBJ1-1; no reliable D call. The V and J ends lost 2 bases and 5 bases respectively, with 6 bases between them. The CDR3 is 12 amino acids. Germline V gives CDR1 MNHEY, CDR2 SVGEGT. CDR3 coding DNA: TGTGCCAGCAGTTACGAGTGGACTGAAGCTTTCTTT. This codes for CASSYEWTEAFF.